This T cell receptor (beta chain) is from a study of T cells in Graves' hyperthyroidism and ophthalmopathy. At the level of the study: The initial diagnosis was the point when peripheral blood was collected, ahead of any treatment.

Authors of the study amplified TCR beta CDR3 regions from RNA transcripts. The HTBI primer set drove a first-round RT-PCR of the TCR CDR3. One entry per CDR3 protein results from TCRdb running MiXCR on the multiplex PCR reads. The table lists approximately 480,000 distinct CDR3 sequences, about a fifth of them singletons. Study outcomes and limitations: The blood repertoire included most of the expanded thyroid clonotypes above 0.001.

Patients with uncontrolled infections, other autoimmune diseases, pregnancy or lactation were excluded. This CDR3 comprises 16 residues. Per germline, CDR1 LNHNV and CDR2 YYDKDF (reference sequence). The V end lost 0 bases, the J end lost 3 bases, and 11 bases lay between the germline ends. With regard to this clonotype: The antigen is not known.

The specimen sequenced was blood. The receptor's source is a man between 18 and 29 years old with Graves' hyperthyroidism. The chain recombines TRBV15 with TRBJ2-2; D is unclear. For the CDR3, the DNA is TGTGCCACCAGCAGAGATCGGAGACTTTACACCGGGGAGCTGTTTTTT. Its protein product is CATSRDRRLYTGELFF. Full variable domain (rest looked up from reference TRBV15 and TRBJ2-2): DAMVIQNPRYQVTQFGKPVTLSCSQTLNHNVMYWYQQKSSQAPKLLFHYYDKDFNNEADTPDNFQSRRPNTSFCFLDIRSPGLGDTAMYLCATSRDRRLYTGELFFGEGSRLTVL.